This T cell receptor beta chain was captured in a study of response to subunit inactivated influenza vaccine. TCRdb recomputed calls from the RT-PCR reads with MiXCR, one row per CDR3 protein. The sample has about 520,000 distinct CDR3 sequences; less than 30% are singletons. The clonotype comes from a man in his fifties who received an inactivated influenza vaccine. Sequences were derived from CD4+ T cells sorted from PBMCs, sampled 5 days after vaccination.

CDR3 sequence: CSAREQDTGGREQYF. CDR3 in DNA: TGCAGTGCTAGAGAACAGGACACGGGGGGTCGGGAGCAGTACTTC. This sequence joins TRBV20-1 and TRBJ2-7, with 7 bases identical to TRBD2. The V gene's germline CDR1 is DFQATT and CDR2 SNEGSKA (reference sequence). CDR3 length: 15 residues. V was pared by 0 bases and J by 7 bases, with 12 bases of the junction left unmatched.